Listed below are T cell receptor beta chains from one sample, sequenced in a study of early T cells in non-severe SARS-CoV-2 infection. One entry per CDR3 protein, called by TCRdb with MiXCR from the 5' RACE reads. The table lists nearly 110,000 distinct CDR3 sequences, roughly 10% of them singletons, with about 8.1% in the top ten. Sequenced: whole blood. The receptors were gathered from an adult who was a healthcare worker with PCR-confirmed SARS-CoV-2 infection or an uninfected control (not recorded which). CDR3s include the opening cysteine and the closing phenylalanine or tryptophan. The D gene is left open where the match is weak. A row's size may be missing; if present it is once, few, many or a size class.

TRBV27	TRBJ2-2	many	17	TRBD2	TGTGCCAGCAGTCTAGGTCTAGCGGGAGTCTTTACCGGGGAGCTGTTTTTT	CASSLGLAGVFTGELFF
TRBV20-1	TRBJ2-5	.	13	.	TGCAGTGCCAAATTCCCCGGCCAAGAGACCCAGTACTTC	CSAKFPGQETQYF
TRBV20-1	TRBJ2-2	many	16	.	TGCAGTGCTAGAGAGTTTTGGCTAGGAAGCACCGGGGAGCTGTTTTTT	CSAREFWLGSTGELFF
TRBV27	TRBJ1-2	.	14	TRBD1	TGTGCCCTACAGGGGGCAAATTTTTCGGATGGCTACACCTTC	CALQGANFSDGYTF
TRBV28	TRBJ1-5	.	14	.	TGTGCCAGCAGCCCGGGAGGGGGCAATCAGCCCCAGCATTTT	CASSPGGGNQPQHF
TRBV6-5	TRBJ1-6	many	14	.	TGTGCCAGCAGTTACTGGGGTCAGGATTCACCCCTCCACTTT	CASSYWGQDSPLHF
TRBV5-5	TRBJ2-1	many	15	TRBD2	TGTGCCAGCAGCTCCCTAGCGGGGTCCTACAATGAGCAGTTCTTC	CASSSLAGSYNEQFF
TRBV20-1	TRBJ2-7	few	13	TRBD1	TGCAGTGCTCCCGGGACAGATACCTACGAGCAGTACTTC	CSAPGTDTYEQYF
TRBV10-3	TRBJ2-5	few	14	TRBD1	TGTGCCATCAGTAGTGGACAGGTCCAAGAGACCCAGTACTTC	CAISSGQVQETQYF
TRBV20-1	TRBJ1-5	many	14	.	TGCAGTGCTGGAAGGGCGGGGAGCAATCAGCCCCAGCATTTT	CSAGRAGSNQPQHF
TRBV2	TRBJ2-5	many	13	.	TGTGCCAGCACCCGTCTACCGCAAGAGACCCAGTACTTC	CASTRLPQETQYF
TRBV24-1	TRBJ2-5	many	15	.	TGTGCCACCAGTGATTTGCAAGGGGATCAAGAGACCCAGTACTTC	CATSDLQGDQETQYF
TRBV20-1	TRBJ2-5	.	13	TRBD1	TGCAGTGCTCGCCGGGACAGCTCAGAGACCCAGTACTTC	CSARRDSSETQYF
TRBV6-5	TRBJ2-3	many	16	.	TGTGCCAGCAGTTACCTAGGGGTTGGCGGCACAGATACGCAGTATTTT	CASSYLGVGGTDTQYF
TRBV27	TRBJ1-1	.	16	.	TGTGCCAGCAGTTTATCCTTCTCGACAGGTATCACTGAAGCTTTCTTT	CASSLSFSTGITEAFF
TRBV11-2	TRBJ1-2	many	16	.	TGTGCCAGCAGCCCGAACCGACAGGACAAAAACTATGGCTACACCTTC	CASSPNRQDKNYGYTF
TRBV7-9	TRBJ2-7	many	16	.	TGTGCCAGCAGCTTAATAGAGTCGGTAAATTCCGACGAGCAGTACTTC	CASSLIESVNSDEQYF
TRBV29-1	TRBJ2-3	few	11	TRBD1	TGCAGCGTACCCGACCAAGGACAGGGACATTTT	CSVPDQGQGHF
TRBV7-9	TRBJ2-7	.	12	.	TGTGCCAGCAGCCCAGGTAACTACGAGCAGTACTTC	CASSPGNYEQYF
TRBV24-1	TRBJ2-3	few	13	.	TGTGCCACTGGGGGCGGGAGCACAGATACGCAGTATTTT	CATGGGSTDTQYF
TRBV28	TRBJ1-5	.	14	.	TGTGCCAGCAGTTTCTTCCGGAAAAATCAGCCCCAGCATTTT	CASSFFRKNQPQHF
TRBV7-6	TRBJ1-2	few	15	.	TGTGCCAGCAGCCCCCGGCTCGACAGCCGCCATGGCTACACCTTC	CASSPRLDSRHGYTF
TRBV20-1	TRBJ2-3	.	15	.	TGCAGTGCTAGAGCTGGGACGGGGTGGCCAGATACGCAGTATTTT	CSARAGTGWPDTQYF
TRBV20-1	TRBJ2-2	.	11	.	TGCAGTGGGGTCCGGAACGGGGAGCTGTTTTTT	CSGVRNGELFF
TRBV4-1	TRBJ2-1	.	18	TRBD2	TGCGCCAGCAGCCATCACCGTGGACTAGCGGGAGCTGGTAATGAGCAGTTCTTC	CASSHHRGLAGAGNEQFF
TRBV20-1	TRBJ2-3	many	14	.	TGCAGTGCTACTAGCGCTCAGACCACAGATACGCAGTATTTT	CSATSAQTTDTQYF
TRBV29-1	TRBJ1-1	few	10	.	TGCAGCGTTGGCGAGACTGAAGCTTTCTTT	CSVGETEAFF
TRBV9	TRBJ2-1	few	13	.	TGTGCCAGCAGCGTAGTAAGTAACCAGGAGCAGTTCTTC	CASSVVSNQEQFF
TRBV7-9	TRBJ2-1	many	13	.	TGTGCCAGCAGCGCCGGGGCCTACAATGAGCAGTTCTTC	CASSAGAYNEQFF
TRBV5-5	TRBJ2-1	few	15	TRBD2	TGTGCCAGCAGCTATCGGGAGGCGTCGTACAATGAGCAGTTCTTC	CASSYREASYNEQFF